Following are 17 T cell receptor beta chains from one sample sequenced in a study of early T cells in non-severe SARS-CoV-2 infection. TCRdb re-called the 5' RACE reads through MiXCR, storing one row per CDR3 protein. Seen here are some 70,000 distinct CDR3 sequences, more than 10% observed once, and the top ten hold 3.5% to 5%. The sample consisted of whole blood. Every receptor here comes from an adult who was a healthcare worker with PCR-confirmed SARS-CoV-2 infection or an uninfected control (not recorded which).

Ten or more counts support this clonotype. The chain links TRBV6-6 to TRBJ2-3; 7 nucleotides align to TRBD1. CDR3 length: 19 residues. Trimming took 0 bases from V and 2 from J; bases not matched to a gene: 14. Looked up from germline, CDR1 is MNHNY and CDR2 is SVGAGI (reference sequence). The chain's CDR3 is CASSYSLDPGQTDTDTQYF. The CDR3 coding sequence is TGTGCCAGCAGTTACTCTCTTGACCCGGGACAGACAGACACAGATACGCAGTATTTT.

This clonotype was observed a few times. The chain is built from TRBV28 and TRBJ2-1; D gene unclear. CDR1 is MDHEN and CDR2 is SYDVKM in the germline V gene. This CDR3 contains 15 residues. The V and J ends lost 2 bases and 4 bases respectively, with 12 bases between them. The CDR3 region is CASSLAKDPYNEQFF. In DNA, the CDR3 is TGTGCCAGCAGTTTAGCCAAGGACCCATACAATGAGCAGTTCTTC.

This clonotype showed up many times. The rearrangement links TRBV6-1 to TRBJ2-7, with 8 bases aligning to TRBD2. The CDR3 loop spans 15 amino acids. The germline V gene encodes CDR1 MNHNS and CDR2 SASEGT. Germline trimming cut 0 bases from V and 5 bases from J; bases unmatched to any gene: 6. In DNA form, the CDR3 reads TGTGCCAGCAGTGAAGCTGCCGGGAGGGGCGACGAGCAGTACTTC. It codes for CASSEAAGRGDEQYF.

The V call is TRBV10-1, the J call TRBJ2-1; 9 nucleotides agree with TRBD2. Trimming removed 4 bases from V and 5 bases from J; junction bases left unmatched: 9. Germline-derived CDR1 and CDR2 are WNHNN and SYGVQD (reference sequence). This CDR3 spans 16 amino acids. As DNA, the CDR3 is TGCGCCAGCAGTGGAAAGACTAGCGGAGAAAACAATGAGCAGTTCTTC. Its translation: CASSGKTSGENNEQFF.

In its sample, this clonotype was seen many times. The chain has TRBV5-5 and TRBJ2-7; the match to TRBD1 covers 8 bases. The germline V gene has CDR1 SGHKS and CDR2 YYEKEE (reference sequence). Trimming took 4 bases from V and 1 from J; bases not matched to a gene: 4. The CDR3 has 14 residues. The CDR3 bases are TGTGCCAGCAGCCCAGGACAGGGATCCTACGAGCAGTACTTC. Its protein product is CASSPGQGSYEQYF.

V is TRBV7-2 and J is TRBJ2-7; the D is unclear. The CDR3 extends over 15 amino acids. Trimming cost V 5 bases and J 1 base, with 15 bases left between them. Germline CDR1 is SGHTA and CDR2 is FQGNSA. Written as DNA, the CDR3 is TGTGCCAGCAGCCCACTCGGAGCACAGTCCTACGAGCAGTACTTC. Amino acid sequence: CASSPLGAQSYEQYF.

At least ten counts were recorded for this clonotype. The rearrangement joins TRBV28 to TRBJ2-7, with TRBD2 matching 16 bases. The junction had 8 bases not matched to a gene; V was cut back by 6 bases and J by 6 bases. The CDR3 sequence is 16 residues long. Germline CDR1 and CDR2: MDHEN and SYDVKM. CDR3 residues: CASSGGLAGGRSEQYF. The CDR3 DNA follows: TGTGCCAGCAGCGGGGGACTAGCGGGAGGGCGCAGCGAGCAGTACTTC.

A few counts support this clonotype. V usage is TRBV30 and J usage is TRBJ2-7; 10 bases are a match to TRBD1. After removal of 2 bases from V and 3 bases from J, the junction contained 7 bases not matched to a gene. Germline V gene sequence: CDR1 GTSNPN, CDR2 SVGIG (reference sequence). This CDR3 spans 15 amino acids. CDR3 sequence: CAWSRTGTGDYEQYF. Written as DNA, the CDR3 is TGTGCCTGGAGTAGAACCGGGACAGGGGACTACGAGCAGTACTTC. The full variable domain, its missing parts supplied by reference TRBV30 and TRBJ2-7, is SQTIHQWPATLVQPVGSPLSLECTVEGTSNPNLYWYRQAAGRGLQLLFYSVGIGQISSEVPQNLSASRPQDRQFILSSKKLLLSDSGFYLCAWSRTGTGDYEQYFGPGTRLTVT.

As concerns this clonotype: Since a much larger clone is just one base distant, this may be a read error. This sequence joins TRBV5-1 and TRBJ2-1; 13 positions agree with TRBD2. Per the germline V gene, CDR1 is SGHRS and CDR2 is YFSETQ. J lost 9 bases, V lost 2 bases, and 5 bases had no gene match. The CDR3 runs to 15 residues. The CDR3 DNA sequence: TGCGCCAGCAGCTTTACTAGCGGGAGGGTCGGTGAGCAGTTCTTC. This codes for CASSFTSGRVGEQFF.

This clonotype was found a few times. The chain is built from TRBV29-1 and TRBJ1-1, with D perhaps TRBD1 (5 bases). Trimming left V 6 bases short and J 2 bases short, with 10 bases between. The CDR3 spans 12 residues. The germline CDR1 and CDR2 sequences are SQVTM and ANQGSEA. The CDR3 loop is CSVSTENTEAFF. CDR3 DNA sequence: TGCAGCGTCTCGACAGAAAACACTGAAGCTTTCTTT. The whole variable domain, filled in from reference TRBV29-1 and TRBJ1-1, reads SAVISQKPSRDICQRGTSLTIQCQVDSQVTMMFWYRQQPGQSLTLIATANQGSEATYESGFVIDKFPISRPNLTFSTLTVSNMSPEDSSIYLCSVSTENTEAFFGQGTRLTVV.

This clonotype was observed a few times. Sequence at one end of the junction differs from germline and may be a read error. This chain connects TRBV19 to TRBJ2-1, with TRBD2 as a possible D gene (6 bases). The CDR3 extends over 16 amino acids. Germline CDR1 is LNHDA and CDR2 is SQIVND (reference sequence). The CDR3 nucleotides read TGTGCCAGTAGTATAGCTACGGGAGCCCCCTACAATGAGCATTTCTTC. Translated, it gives CASSIATGAPYNEHFF.

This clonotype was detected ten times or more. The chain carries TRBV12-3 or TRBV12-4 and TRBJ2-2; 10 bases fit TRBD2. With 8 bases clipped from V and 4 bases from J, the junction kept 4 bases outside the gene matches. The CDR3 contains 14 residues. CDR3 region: CASATSGFTGELFF. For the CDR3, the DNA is TGTGCCAGCGCGACTAGCGGGTTCACCGGGGAGCTGTTTTTT.

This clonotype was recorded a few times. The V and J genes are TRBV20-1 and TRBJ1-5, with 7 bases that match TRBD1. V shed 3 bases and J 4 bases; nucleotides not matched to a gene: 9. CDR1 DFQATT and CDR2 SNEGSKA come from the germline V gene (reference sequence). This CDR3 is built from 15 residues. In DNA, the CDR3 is TGCAGTGCTAGGACGACAGGGTTTGGGAATCAGCCCCAGCATTTT. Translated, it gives CSARTTGFGNQPQHF.

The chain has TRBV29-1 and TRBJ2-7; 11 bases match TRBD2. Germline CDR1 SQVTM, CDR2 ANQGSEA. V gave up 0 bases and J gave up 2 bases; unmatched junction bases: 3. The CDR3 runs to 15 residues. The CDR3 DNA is TGCAGCGTTGAAGAGGGGACTAGCGGAACCTACGAGCAGTACTTC. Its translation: CSVEEGTSGTYEQYF.

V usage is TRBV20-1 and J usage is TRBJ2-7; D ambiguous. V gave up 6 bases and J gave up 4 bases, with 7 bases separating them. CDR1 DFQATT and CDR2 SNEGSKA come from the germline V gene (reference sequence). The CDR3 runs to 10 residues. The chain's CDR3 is CSAGPYEQYF. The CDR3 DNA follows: TGCAGTGCCGGTCCTTACGAGCAGTACTTC.

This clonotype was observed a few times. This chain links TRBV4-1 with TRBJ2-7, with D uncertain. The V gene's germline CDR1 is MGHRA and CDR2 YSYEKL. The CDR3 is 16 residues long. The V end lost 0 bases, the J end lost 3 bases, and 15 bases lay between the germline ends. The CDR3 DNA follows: TGCGCCAGCAGCCAAGATCCTTCCCACCCTGACTACGAGCAGTACTTC. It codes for CASSQDPSHPDYEQYF.

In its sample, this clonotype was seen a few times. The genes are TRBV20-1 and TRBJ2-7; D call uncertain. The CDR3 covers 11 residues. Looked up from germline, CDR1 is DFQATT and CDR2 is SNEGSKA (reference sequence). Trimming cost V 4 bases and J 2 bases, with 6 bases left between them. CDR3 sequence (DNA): TGCAGTGCTACTCCCGCCTACGAGCAGTACTTC. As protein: CSATPAYEQYF.